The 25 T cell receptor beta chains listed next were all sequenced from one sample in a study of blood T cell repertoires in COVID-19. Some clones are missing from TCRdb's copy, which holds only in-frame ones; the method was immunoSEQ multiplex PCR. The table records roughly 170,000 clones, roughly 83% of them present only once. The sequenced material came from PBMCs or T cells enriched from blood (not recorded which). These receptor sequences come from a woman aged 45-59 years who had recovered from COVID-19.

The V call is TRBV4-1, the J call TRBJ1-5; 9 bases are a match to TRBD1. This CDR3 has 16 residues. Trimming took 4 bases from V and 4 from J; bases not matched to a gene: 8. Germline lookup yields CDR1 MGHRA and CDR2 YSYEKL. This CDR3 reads CASSLTGGGGNQPQHF. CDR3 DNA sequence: TGCGCCAGCAGCCTTACAGGGGGCGGGGGTAATCAGCCCCAGCATTTT.

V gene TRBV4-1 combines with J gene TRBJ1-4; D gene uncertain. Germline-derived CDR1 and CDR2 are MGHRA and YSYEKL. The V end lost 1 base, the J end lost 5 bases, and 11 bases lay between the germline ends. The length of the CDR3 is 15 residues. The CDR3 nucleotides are TGCGCCAGCAGCCAAGGGCACAGTCGGAATGAAAAACTGTTTTTT. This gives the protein CASSQGHSRNEKLFF.

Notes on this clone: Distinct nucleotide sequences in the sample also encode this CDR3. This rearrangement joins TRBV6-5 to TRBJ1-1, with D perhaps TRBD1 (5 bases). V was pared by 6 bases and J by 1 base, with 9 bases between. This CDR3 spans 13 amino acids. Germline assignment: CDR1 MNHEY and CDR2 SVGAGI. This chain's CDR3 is CASSPTENTEAFF. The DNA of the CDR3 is TGTGCCAGCAGCCCGACAGAGAACACTGAAGCTTTCTTT.

The CDR3 here is CASSAGGNYNEQFF. The DNA for the CDR3 is TGTGCCAGTAGTGCGGGAGGCAACTACAATGAGCAGTTCTTC. The rearrangement joins TRBV19 to TRBJ2-1, with 8 bases lining up with TRBD2. From germline, CDR1 is LNHDA and CDR2 SQIVND (reference sequence). The CDR3 consists of 14 residues. V lost 5 bases to trimming and J lost 3 bases; unmatched junction nucleotides: 3.

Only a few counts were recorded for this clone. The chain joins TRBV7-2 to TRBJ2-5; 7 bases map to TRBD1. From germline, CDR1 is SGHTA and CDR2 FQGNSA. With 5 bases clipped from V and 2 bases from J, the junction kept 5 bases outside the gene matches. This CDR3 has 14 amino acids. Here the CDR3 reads CASSRPGQQETQYF. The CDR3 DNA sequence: TGTGCCAGCAGCCGCCCGGGACAGCAAGAGACCCAGTACTTC.

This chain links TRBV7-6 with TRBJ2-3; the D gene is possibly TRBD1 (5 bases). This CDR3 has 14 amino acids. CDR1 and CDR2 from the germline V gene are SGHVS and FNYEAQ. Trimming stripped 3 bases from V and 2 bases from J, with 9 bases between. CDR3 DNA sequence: TGTGCCAGCAGCTTTCGACAGCTCACAGATACGCAGTATTTT. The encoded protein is CASSFRQLTDTQYF.

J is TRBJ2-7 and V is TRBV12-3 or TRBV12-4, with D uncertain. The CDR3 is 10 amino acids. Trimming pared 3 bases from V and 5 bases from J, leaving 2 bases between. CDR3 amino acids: CASSFNEQYV. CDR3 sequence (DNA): TGTGCCAGCAGTTTCAACGAGCAGTACGTC.

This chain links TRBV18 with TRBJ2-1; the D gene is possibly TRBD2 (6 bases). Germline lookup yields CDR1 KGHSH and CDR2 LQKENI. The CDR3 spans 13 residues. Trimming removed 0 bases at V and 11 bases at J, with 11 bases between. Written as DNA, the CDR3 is TGTGCCAGCTCACCACCGGGGGGACCCAAGCAGTTCTTC. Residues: CASSPPGGPKQFF.

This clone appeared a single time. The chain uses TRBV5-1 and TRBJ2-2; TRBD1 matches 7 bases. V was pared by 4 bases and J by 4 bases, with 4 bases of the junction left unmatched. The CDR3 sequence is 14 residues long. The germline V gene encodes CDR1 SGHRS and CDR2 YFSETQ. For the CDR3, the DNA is TGCGCCAGCAGCCTAACAGGGGCCACCGGGGAGCTGTTTTTT. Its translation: CASSLTGATGELFF.

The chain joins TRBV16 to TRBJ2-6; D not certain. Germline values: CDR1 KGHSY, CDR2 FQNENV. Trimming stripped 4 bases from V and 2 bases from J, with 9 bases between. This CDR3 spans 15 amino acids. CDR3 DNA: TGTGCCAGCAGCCCCAGTACAGCTGGGGCCAACGTCCTGACTTTC. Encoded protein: CASSPSTAGANVLTF.

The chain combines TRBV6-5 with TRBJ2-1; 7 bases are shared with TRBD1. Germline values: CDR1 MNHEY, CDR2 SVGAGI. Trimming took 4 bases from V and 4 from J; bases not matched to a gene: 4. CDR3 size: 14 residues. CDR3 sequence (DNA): TGTGCCAGCAGTTGGGACAGCCGTTACAATGAGCAGTTCTTC. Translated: CASSWDSRYNEQFF.

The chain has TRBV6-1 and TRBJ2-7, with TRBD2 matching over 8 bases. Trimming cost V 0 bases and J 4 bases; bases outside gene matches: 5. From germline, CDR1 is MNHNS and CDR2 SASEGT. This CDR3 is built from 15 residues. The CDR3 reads CASSEAVVAGYEQYV. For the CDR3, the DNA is TGTGCCAGCAGTGAAGCGGTGGTAGCGGGGTACGAGCAGTACGTC.

The CDR3 sequence: CASSWDLSLQYF. DNA of the CDR3: TGTGCCAGCAGCTGGGACTTGAGCTTGCAGTATTTT. The chain joins TRBV7-9 to TRBJ2-3; TRBD2 might be the D (6 bases). The length of the CDR3 is 12 residues. V lost 4 bases and J 11 bases, leaving 13 bases between the germline ends. CDR1 SEHNR and CDR2 FQNEAQ come from the germline V gene (reference sequence).

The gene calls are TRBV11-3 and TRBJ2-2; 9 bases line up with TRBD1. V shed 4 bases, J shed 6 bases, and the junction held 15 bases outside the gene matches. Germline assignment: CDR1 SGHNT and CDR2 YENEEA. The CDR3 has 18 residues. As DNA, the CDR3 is TGTGCCAGCAGCTACACACCGGGACAGGGTCGATTGGCCGGGGAGCTGTTTTTT. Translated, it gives CASSYTPGQGRLAGELFF.

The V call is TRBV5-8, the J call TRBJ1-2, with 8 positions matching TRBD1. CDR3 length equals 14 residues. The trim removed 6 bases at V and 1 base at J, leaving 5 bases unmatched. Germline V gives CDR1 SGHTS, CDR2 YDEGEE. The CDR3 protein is CASNRDRLNYGYTF. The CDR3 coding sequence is TGTGCCAGCAACCGGGACAGGCTTAACTATGGCTACACCTTC.

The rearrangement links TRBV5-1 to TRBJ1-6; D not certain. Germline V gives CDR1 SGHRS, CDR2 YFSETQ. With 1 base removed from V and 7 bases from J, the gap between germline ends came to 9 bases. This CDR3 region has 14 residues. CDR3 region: CASSLFGENSPLHF. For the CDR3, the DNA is TGCGCCAGCAGCTTGTTTGGAGAAAATTCACCCCTCCACTTT.

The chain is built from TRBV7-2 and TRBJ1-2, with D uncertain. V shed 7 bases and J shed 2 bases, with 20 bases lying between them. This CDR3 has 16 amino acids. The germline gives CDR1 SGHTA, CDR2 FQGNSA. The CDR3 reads CASILLASANNYGYTF. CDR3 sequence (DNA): TGTGCCAGCATCCTACTAGCAAGCGCAAACAACTATGGCTACACCTTC.

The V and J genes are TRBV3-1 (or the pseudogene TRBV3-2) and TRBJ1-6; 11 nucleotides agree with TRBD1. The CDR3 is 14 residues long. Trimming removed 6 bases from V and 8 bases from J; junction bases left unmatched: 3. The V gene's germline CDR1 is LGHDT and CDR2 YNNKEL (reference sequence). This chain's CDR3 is CASSGQGAHSPLHF. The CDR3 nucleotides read TGTGCCAGCAGTGGACAGGGGGCGCATTCACCCCTCCACTTT.

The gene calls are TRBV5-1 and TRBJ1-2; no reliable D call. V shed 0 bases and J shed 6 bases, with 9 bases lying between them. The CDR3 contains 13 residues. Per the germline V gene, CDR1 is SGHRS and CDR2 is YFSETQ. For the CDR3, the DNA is TGCGCCAGCAGCTTGGGCCAGGCAGATGGCTACACCTTC. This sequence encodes CASSLGQADGYTF. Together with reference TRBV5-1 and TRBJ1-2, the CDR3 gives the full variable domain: KAGVTQTPRYLIKTRGQQVTLSCSPISGHRSVSWYQQTPGQGLQFLFEYFSETQRNKGNFPGRFSGRQFSNSRSEMNVSTLELGDSALYLCASSLGQADGYTFGSGTRLTVV.

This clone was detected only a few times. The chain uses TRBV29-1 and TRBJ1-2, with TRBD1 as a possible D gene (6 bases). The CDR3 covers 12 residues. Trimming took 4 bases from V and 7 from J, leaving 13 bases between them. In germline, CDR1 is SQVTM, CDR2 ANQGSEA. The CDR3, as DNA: TGCAGCGTTGCGCAACAAGGGGGTGGCTACACCTTC. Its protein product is CSVAQQGGGYTF.

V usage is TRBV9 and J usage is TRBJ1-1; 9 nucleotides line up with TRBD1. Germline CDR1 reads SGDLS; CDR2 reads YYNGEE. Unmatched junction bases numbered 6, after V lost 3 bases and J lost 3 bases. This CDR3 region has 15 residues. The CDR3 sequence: CASSGGGQGYTEAFF. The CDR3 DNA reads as TGTGCCAGCAGCGGTGGGGGACAGGGCTACACTGAAGCTTTCTTT.

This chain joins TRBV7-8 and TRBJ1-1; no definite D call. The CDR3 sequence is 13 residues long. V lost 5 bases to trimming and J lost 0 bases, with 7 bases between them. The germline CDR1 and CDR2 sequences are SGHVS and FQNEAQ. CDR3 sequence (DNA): TGTGCCAGCAGCAGAACTTTGAACACTGAAGCTTTCTTT. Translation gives CASSRTLNTEAFF.

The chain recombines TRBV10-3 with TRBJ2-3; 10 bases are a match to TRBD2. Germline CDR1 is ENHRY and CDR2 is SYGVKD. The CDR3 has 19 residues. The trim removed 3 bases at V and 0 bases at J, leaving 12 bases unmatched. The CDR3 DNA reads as TGTGCCATCAGTGATTCAGCGGGGGGGCCGGATTGGAGCACAGATACGCAGTATTTT. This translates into CAISDSAGGPDWSTDTQYF.

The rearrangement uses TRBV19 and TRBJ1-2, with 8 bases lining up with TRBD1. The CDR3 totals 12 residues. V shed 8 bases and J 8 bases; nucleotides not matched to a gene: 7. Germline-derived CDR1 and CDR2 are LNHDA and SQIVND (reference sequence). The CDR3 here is CASDNRGYGYTF. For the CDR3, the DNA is TGTGCCAGTGATAACAGGGGGTACGGCTACACCTTC.

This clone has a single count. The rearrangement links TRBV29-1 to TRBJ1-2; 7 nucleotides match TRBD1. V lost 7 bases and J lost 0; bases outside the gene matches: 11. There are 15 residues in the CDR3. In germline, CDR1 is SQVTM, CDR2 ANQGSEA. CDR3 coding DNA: TGCAGCGCGGCCTTGACAGGGCGCACTAACTATGGCTACACCTTC. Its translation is CSAALTGRTNYGYTF.